These 21 T cell receptor beta chains originate from one sample sequenced in a study of T-cell reconstitution after alpha-beta-depleted transplantation in children. The TCRbeta library incorporated unique molecular identifiers. MiXCR was run by TCRdb on the PCR reads, yielding one entry per CDR3 protein. Seen here are 300,000 to 400,000 distinct CDR3 sequences, about 14% observed once, and the top ten hold about 4.5%. The sample in question was PBMCs, obtained from the stem cell graft. These TCRs come from a human donor who donated a stem cell graft to a child with Fanconi anemia.

This clonotype was counted only a few times. The rearrangement links TRBV4-2 to TRBJ2-7, with TRBD1 as a possible D gene (7 bases). The CDR3 runs 18 residues. The V gene's germline CDR1 is LGHNA and CDR2 YNFKEQ. V dropped 1 base and J dropped 5 bases, with 24 bases sitting between them. The CDR3 region has the DNA TGTGCCAGCAGCCAAGTGGTGGGTTTACGGACAGGCGGGGACGAGCAGTACTTC. Translating gives CASSQVVGLRTGGDEQYF.

The rearrangement joins TRBV4-3 to TRBJ2-2; D is ambiguous. CDR1 is LGHNA and CDR2 is YSLEER in the germline V gene. This CDR3 has 16 amino acids. Trimming pared 4 bases from V and 0 bases from J, leaving 12 bases between. The CDR3 DNA sequence: TGCGCCAGCAGCCTCCTCATGGGGTCGAACACCGGGGAGCTGTTTTTT. Protein: CASSLLMGSNTGELFF.

This chain connects TRBV5-1 to TRBJ1-4; 7 nucleotides agree with TRBD1. Unmatched junction bases numbered 4, after V lost 3 bases and J lost 5 bases. CDR1 is SGHRS, CDR2 YFSETQ, per germline. The CDR3 loop spans 14 amino acids. The CDR3 reads CASSSGQFNEKLFF. For the CDR3, the DNA is TGCGCCAGCAGCTCGGGACAGTTCAATGAAAAACTGTTTTTT. Based on the CDR3 plus reference TRBV5-1 and TRBJ1-4, the full variable domain is KAGVTQTPRYLIKTRGQQVTLSCSPISGHRSVSWYQQTPGQGLQFLFEYFSETQRNKGNFPGRFSGRQFSNSRSEMNVSTLELGDSALYLCASSSGQFNEKLFFGSGTQLSVL.

This clonotype was detected a few times. The J gene is TRBJ1-1, the V gene TRBV6-1, with D maybe TRBD1 (5 bases). The CDR3 is 15 amino acids. Looked up from germline, CDR1 is MNHNS and CDR2 is SASEGT. The ends were cut back, 4 bases at V and 10 bases at J, with 22 bases in the middle. DNA for the CDR3: TGTGCCAGCAGTGTAACCTTGACAGACAACAGTGTAGCTTTCTTT. Its translation is CASSVTLTDNSVAFF.

There are many counts of this clonotype. CDR3 amino acids: CSVGGSLQETQYF. Written as DNA, the CDR3 is TGCAGCGTTGGGGGCTCCCTCCAAGAGACCCAGTACTTC. The chain uses TRBV29-1 and TRBJ2-5, with D perhaps TRBD1 (5 bases). This CDR3 comprises 13 residues. The germline CDR1 and CDR2 sequences are SQVTM and ANQGSEA. The V gene lost 4 bases and the J gene lost 1 base, with 10 bases spanning the gap.

DNA of the CDR3: TGTGCCATGGGCGCGGGGACGGTGTACGAGCAGTACTTC. Translated: CAMGAGTVYEQYF. This rearrangement joins TRBV28 to TRBJ2-7; maybe TRBD2 (6 bases). Trimming stripped 10 bases from V and 4 bases from J, with 17 bases between. The CDR3 sequence is 13 residues long. Germline lookup yields CDR1 MDHEN and CDR2 SYDVKM.

The CDR3 here is CSARDFRAPDTQYF. DNA for the CDR3: TGCAGTGCTAGGGATTTTCGGGCCCCAGATACGCAGTATTTT. The rearrangement links TRBV20-1 to TRBJ2-3; D is unresolved. The CDR3 contains 14 residues. Trimming took 3 bases from V and 4 from J, leaving 14 bases between them. Germline CDR1 reads DFQATT; CDR2 reads SNEGSKA (reference sequence).

In its sample, this clonotype was seen a few times. V gene TRBV11-2 combines with J gene TRBJ1-5; D gene ambiguous. The CDR3 sequence is 15 residues long. The V gene's germline CDR1 is SGHAT and CDR2 FQNNGV. V shed 0 bases and J shed 4 bases, with 10 bases lying between them. This CDR3 is CASSLDLRRNQPQHF. The CDR3 region has the DNA TGTGCCAGCAGCTTAGATCTACGACGGAATCAGCCCCAGCATTTT.

This clonotype was detected many times. This sequence joins TRBV5-6 and TRBJ1-2; no clear D. CDR3 length: 14 residues. Germline CDR1 is SGHDT and CDR2 is YYEEEE. Between the trimmed V and J ends, which lost 0 bases and 3 bases, there was a span of 9 bases. Written as DNA, the CDR3 is TGTGCCAGCAGCTTGGGGCAGGAGGACTATGGCTACACCTTC. Protein: CASSLGQEDYGYTF.

V and J are TRBV5-4 and TRBJ2-7; 15 bases line up with TRBD2. CDR1 and CDR2 from the germline V gene are SGHNT and YYREEE (reference sequence). The V gene end was trimmed by 4 bases and the J gene end by 3 bases; junction bases not matched to a gene: 5. This CDR3 is built from 16 residues. The CDR3 coding sequence is TGTGCCAGCAGCGGGGGACTAGCGGGGGGAATCTACGAGCAGTACTTC. It specifies CASSGGLAGGIYEQYF.

This clonotype was found a few times. The rearrangement links TRBV7-2 to TRBJ1-5; D gene ambiguous. The V gene's germline CDR1 is SGHTA and CDR2 FQGNSA. With 2 bases removed from V and 0 bases from J, the gap between germline ends came to 8 bases. This CDR3 region has 15 residues. CDR3 region: CASSLHQYSNQPQHF. CDR3 bases: TGTGCCAGCAGCTTACACCAGTATAGCAATCAGCCCCAGCATTTT.

Many counts were recorded for this clonotype. The chain joins TRBV12-3 or TRBV12-4 to TRBJ1-1; D remains unclear. Deletions cut 4 bases from V and 3 bases from J, with 12 bases between. The CDR3 length is 14 residues. The CDR3 loop is CASSSQQSHTEAFF. The CDR3, as DNA: TGTGCCAGCAGTTCCCAACAGTCCCACACTGAAGCTTTCTTT.

This clonotype occurred a few times. The chain recombines TRBV20-1 with TRBJ2-5; 7 nucleotides align to TRBD1. J lost 4 bases, V lost 5 bases, and 4 bases had no gene match. Per germline, CDR1 DFQATT and CDR2 SNEGSKA (reference sequence). There are 12 residues in the CDR3. CDR3 in DNA: TGCAGTGCTGTGACAGGGCGAGAGACCCAGTACTTC. It specifies CSAVTGRETQYF.

This clonotype occurred many times. The gene calls are TRBV7-9 and TRBJ2-1; D is perhaps TRBD1 or TRBD2 (6 bases each). Germline loops: CDR1 SEHNR, CDR2 FQNEAQ (reference sequence). With 3 bases removed from V and 0 bases from J, the gap between germline ends came to 15 bases. The CDR3 is 17 amino acids. The CDR3 nucleotides read TGTGCCAGCAGCTTGATCGGGGGCGACAGCTCCTACAATGAGCAGTTCTTC. Residues: CASSLIGGDSSYNEQFF.

This clonotype was seen repeatedly, ten times or more. This chain joins TRBV7-6 and TRBJ2-2; no clear D gene. Germline-derived CDR1 and CDR2 are SGHVS and FNYEAQ. This CDR3 is built from 16 residues. V lost 5 bases and J lost 2, with 15 bases in between. The DNA of the CDR3 is TGTGCCAGCAGCCCCTCCCTAGAACTTAACACCGGGGAGCTGTTTTTT. It specifies CASSPSLELNTGELFF.

This chain links TRBV3-1 with TRBJ2-2; either TRBD1 or TRBD2 may fit D (5 bases each). CDR1 and CDR2 from the germline V gene are LGHDT and YNNKEL (reference sequence). Trimming took 3 bases from V and 1 from J, leaving 12 bases between them. This CDR3 region has 16 residues. Written as DNA, the CDR3 is TGTGCCAGCAGCCAGGCTGGGGGTGTGAACACCGGGGAGCTGTTTTTT. It is translated as CASSQAGGVNTGELFF.

At least ten counts were recorded for this clonotype. Written as DNA, the CDR3 is TGTGCCAGCAGTGGACTAGCGGGGGGGACCCAGATGTTCTTC. Protein product: CASSGLAGGTQMFF. The V call is TRBV6-4, the J call TRBJ2-1; 14 positions agree with TRBD2. The germline V gene encodes CDR1 MRHNA and CDR2 SNTAGT. V lost 4 bases and J lost 15; bases outside the gene matches: 8. CDR3 size: 14 residues.

The rearrangement links TRBV12-3 or TRBV12-4 to TRBJ2-1, with D unclear. The ends were cut back, 3 bases at V and 13 bases at J, with 22 bases in the middle. The CDR3 length is 15 residues. The CDR3 bases are TGTGCCAGCAGTTTTTACACGGAGTCCCCACCTTCCCAGTTCTTC. It is translated as CASSFYTESPPSQFF.

The table lists this clonotype with a few counts. The chain carries TRBV12-3 or TRBV12-4 and TRBJ1-2; no clear D. This CDR3 has 14 amino acids. The V gene lost 3 bases and the J gene lost 7 bases, with 15 bases spanning the gap. CDR3 nucleotide sequence: TGTGCCAGCAGTTTGGGAAAGCAGCTGGGTGGCTACACCTTC. This gives the protein CASSLGKQLGGYTF.

This clonotype has only a few counts. The V and J genes are TRBV6-5 and TRBJ2-3; 8 bases match TRBD1. Germline V lookup: CDR1 MNHEY, CDR2 SVGAGI. V shed 0 bases and J 5 bases; nucleotides not matched to a gene: 4. This CDR3 comprises 15 residues. CDR3 protein: CASSYSTQGGDTQYF. CDR3 in DNA: TGTGCCAGCAGTTACTCGACACAGGGGGGAGATACGCAGTATTTT.

This clonotype was counted at least ten times. This chain links TRBV2 with TRBJ2-5; D remains unclear. The CDR3 contains 12 residues. The germline V gene encodes CDR1 SNHLY and CDR2 FYNNEI. The V end lost 4 bases, the J end lost 3 bases, and 6 bases lay between the germline ends. The CDR3 nucleotides are TGTGCCAGCAGTGGCAGCGAAGAGACCCAGTACTTC. Translating gives CASSGSEETQYF.